The 5 T cell receptor beta chains reported below all come from one sample, sequenced in a study of blood T cell repertoires in COVID-19. Sequencing was performed with immunoSEQ multiplex PCR; in TCRdb, only in-frame clones are kept and a portion is missing. The sample lists roughly 200,000 clones; about nine tenths were seen once. Input material: PBMCs or T cells enriched from blood (not recorded which). The receptors were gathered from a man between 18 and 35 years old with acute COVID-19.

The J gene is TRBJ2-3, the V gene TRBV5-1; perhaps TRBD1 as D (5 bases). Per the germline V gene, CDR1 is SGHRS and CDR2 is YFSETQ. The V gene lost 4 bases and the J gene lost 0 bases, with 9 bases spanning the gap. This CDR3 has 14 amino acids. This CDR3 is CASSLRQSTDTQYF. The CDR3 DNA follows: TGCGCCAGCAGCCTCCGACAGAGCACAGATACGCAGTATTTT.

V is TRBV11-2 and J is TRBJ1-5; weak D call: TRBD1 (6 bases). The CDR3 totals 17 residues. V dropped 3 bases and J dropped 0 bases, with 15 bases sitting between them. Per the germline V gene, CDR1 is SGHAT and CDR2 is FQNNGV. CDR3 in amino acids: CASSLILGHYSNQPQHF. DNA of the CDR3: TGTGCCAGCAGCTTGATTTTGGGACACTATAGCAATCAGCCCCAGCATTTT.

The V call is TRBV6-6, the J call TRBJ2-5, with D perhaps matching TRBD2 (5 bases). Trimming left V 5 bases short and J 7 bases short, with 11 bases between. The CDR3 sequence is 12 residues long. The germline V gene has CDR1 MNHNY and CDR2 SVGAGI (reference sequence). The CDR3: CASSPPGGTQYF. The CDR3 bases are TGTGCCAGCAGTCCTCCTGGAGGGACCCAGTACTTC.

The J gene is TRBJ2-7, the V gene TRBV3-1 (or the pseudogene TRBV3-2); 10 bases agree with TRBD2. Germline V gene data show CDR1 as LGHDT and CDR2 as YNNKEL (reference sequence). The CDR3 consists of 16 residues. Trimming cost V 3 bases and J 7 bases; bases outside gene matches: 12. Here the CDR3 reads CASSQTPSGSSPEQYF. CDR3 DNA: TGTGCCAGCAGCCAGACACCTAGCGGGAGCTCCCCTGAGCAGTACTTC.

The rearrangement uses TRBV11-3 and TRBJ1-2, with TRBD1 matching over 7 bases. Losses at the gene ends were 5 bases for V and 4 bases for J; bases not matched to a gene: 4. CDR1 is SGHNT, CDR2 YENEEA, per germline. The length of the CDR3 is 13 residues. CDR3 amino acids: CASSRGQLYGYTF. CDR3 nucleotide sequence: TGTGCCAGCAGCCGGGGACAGCTCTATGGCTACACCTTC.